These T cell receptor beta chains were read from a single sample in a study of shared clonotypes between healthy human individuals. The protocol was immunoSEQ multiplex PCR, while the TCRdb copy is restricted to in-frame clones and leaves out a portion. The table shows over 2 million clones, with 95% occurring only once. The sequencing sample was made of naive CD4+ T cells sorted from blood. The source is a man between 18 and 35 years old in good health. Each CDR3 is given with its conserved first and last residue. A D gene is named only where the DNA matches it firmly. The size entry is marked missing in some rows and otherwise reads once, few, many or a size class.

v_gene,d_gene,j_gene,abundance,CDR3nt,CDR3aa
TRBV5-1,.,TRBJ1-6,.,TGCGCCAGCAGCTTTTCCCAGGCGGAGTTGAATTCACCCCTCCACTTT,CASSFSQAELNSPLHF
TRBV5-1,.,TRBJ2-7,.,TGCGCCAGCAGCCCCGGGACGGTCTCCTACGAGCAGTACTTC,CASSPGTVSYEQYF
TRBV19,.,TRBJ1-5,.,TGTGCCAGTAACCCGACAGCTAGCAATCAGCCCCAGCATTTT,CASNPTASNQPQHF
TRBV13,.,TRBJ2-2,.,TGTGCCAGCAGCTTAGTCCGCACCGGGGAGCTGTTTTTT,CASSLVRTGELFF
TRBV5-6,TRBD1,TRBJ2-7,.,TGTGCCAGCAGCGCTCCGGGACAGACAGGCGAGCAGTACTTC,CASSAPGQTGEQYF
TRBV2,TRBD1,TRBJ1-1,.,TGTGCCAGCAGTGAACAGGGGGGCACTGAAGCTTTCTTT,CASSEQGGTEAFF
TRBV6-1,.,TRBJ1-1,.,TGTGCCAGCCTAATTAACACTGAAGCTTTCTTT,CASLINTEAFF
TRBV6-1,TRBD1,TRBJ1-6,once,TGTGCCAGCTTTCAGACAGGGAAGGGTTCACCCCTCCACTTT,CASFQTGKGSPLHF
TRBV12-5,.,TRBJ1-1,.,TGTGCTAGTGGTCGGGCAGGGGCCTATGTTCCGAATGAAGCTTTCTTT,CASGRAGAYVPNEAFF
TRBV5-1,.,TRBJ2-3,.,TGCGCCAGCAGCTTGTGGGACGGCGGCGCAGATACGCAGTATTTT,CASSLWDGGADTQYF
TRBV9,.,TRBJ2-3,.,TGTGCCAGCAGCGGAGAGGCTCCCCAACAGTATTTT,CASSGEAPQQYF
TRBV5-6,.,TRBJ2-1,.,TGTGCCAGCAGCTTGGGACATACGGGCTATGAGCAGTTCTTC,CASSLGHTGYEQFF
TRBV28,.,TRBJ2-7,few,TGTGCCAGCAGTTTAAACTACGAGCAGTACTTC,CASSLNYEQYF
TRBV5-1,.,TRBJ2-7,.,TGCGCCAGCAGCTTGATCGACAGCACCTACGAGCAGTACTTC,CASSLIDSTYEQYF
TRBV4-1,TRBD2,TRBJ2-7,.,TGCGCCAGCAGCTCCACTAGCGGCCCTCTGGAGCAGTACTTC,CASSSTSGPLEQYF
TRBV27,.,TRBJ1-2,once,TGTGCCAGCAGTTTCGACAGGTTAGCTAACTATGGCTACACCTTC,CASSFDRLANYGYTF
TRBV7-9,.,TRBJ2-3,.,TGTGCCAGCAGCTTTGGTTTGAGCACAGATACGCAGTATTTT,CASSFGLSTDTQYF
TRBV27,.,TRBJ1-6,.,TGTGCCAGCAGTTTCCACCCCCAAAGGATGGTGGATTCACCCCTCCACTTT,CASSFHPQRMVDSPLHF
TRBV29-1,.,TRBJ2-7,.,TGCAGCGGTGTTGGGGCCTCCTCCTACGAGCAGTACTTC,CSGVGASSYEQYF
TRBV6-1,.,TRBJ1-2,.,TGTGCCAGCAGTGAAGCAGGGATTCATGGCTACACCTTC,CASSEAGIHGYTF
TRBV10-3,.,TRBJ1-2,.,TGTGCCATCAGTGAGTCGCCGGGGGACTATGGCTACACCTTC,CAISESPGDYGYTF
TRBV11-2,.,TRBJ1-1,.,TGTGCCAGCAGCTTAGGAGGGGTATATACTGAAGCTTTCTTT,CASSLGGVYTEAFF
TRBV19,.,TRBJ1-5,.,TGTGCCAGTAGTATGGAAGGGTGGGGCAATCAGCCCCAGCATTTT,CASSMEGWGNQPQHF
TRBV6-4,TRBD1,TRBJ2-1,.,TGTGCCAGCAAAGAGACAGGGGGACCCTACAATGAGCAGTTCTTC,CASKETGGPYNEQFF
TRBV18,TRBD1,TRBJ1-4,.,TGTGCCAGCTCACCACCGAGACAGGGGACAACTAATGAAAAACTGTTTTTT,CASSPPRQGTTNEKLFF
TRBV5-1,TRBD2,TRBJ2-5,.,TGCGCCAGCAGCTTGAGGCCTAGCGGGGTGGCCACGGAGACCCAGTACTTC,CASSLRPSGVATETQYF
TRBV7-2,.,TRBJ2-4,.,TGTGCCAGCAGCTCGACTCGTCTAGCCAAAAACATTCAGTACTTC,CASSSTRLAKNIQYF
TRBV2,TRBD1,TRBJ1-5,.,TGTGCCAGCACTGAACAGGGGTATAGCAATCAGCCCCAGCATTTT,CASTEQGYSNQPQHF
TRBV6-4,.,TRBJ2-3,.,TGTGCCAGCAGGGAGGAGGGCACAGATACGCAGTATTTT,CASREEGTDTQYF
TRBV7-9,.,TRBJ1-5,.,TGTGCCAGCAGCCCCGGGACGTCGGACAATCAGCCCCAGCATTTT,CASSPGTSDNQPQHF
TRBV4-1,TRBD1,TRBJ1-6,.,TGCGCCAGCAGCCAAGGGGACAGGAATAATTCACCCCTCCACTTT,CASSQGDRNNSPLHF
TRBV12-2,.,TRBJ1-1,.,TGTGCAAGTCGCTTAGCGCAGGGCGTCGCCACTGAAGCTTTCTTT,CASRLAQGVATEAFF
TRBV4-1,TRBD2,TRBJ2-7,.,TGCGCCAGCAGCCAAGACGGCGCGGGAGTGAGCTACGAGCAGTACTTC,CASSQDGAGVSYEQYF
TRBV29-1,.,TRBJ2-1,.,TGCAGCGTTGAAGAAAGGGGGAGCATCCACAATGAGCAGTTCTTC,CSVEERGSIHNEQFF
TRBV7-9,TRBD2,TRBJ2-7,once,TGTGCCAGCAGCGAGGGACTAGAGAGAGCGCAGTACTTC,CASSEGLERAQYF
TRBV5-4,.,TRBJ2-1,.,TGTGCCAGCAGCTGGCCCCTCAATGAGCAGTTCTTC,CASSWPLNEQFF
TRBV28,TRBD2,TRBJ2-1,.,TGTGCCAGCAGTTTACGGCGGGGGGGCCGGAATGAGCAGTTCTTC,CASSLRRGGRNEQFF
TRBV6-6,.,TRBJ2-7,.,TGTGCCAGTTCGCAGGGTGTTGGCTACGAGCAGTACTTC,CASSQGVGYEQYF
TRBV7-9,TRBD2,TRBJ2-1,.,TGTGCCAGCAGCTTAGTTGCGGGAGGTAGATTCTCCTACAATGAGCAGTTCTTC,CASSLVAGGRFSYNEQFF
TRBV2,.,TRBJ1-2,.,TGTGCCAGCAGTGTAAATACCCTAGGGAACTATGGCTACACCTTC,CASSVNTLGNYGYTF
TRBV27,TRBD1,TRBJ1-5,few,TGTGCCAGCAGAAGACAGGGAAGTCAGCCCCAGCATTTT,CASRRQGSQPQHF
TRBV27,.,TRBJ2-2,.,TGTGCCAGCAGTCCGTATCATCTTGGAATTTTCCGGACCGGGGAGCTGTTTTTT,CASSPYHLGIFRTGELFF
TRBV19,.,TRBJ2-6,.,TGTGCCAGTAGTAAAAGGGGGTACGGCGACTCTGGGGCCAACGTCCTGACTTTC,CASSKRGYGDSGANVLTF
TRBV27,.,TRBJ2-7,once,TGTGCCAGCAGTTGGTTAGGAAGGGGAGCCTACGAGCAGTACTTC,CASSWLGRGAYEQYF
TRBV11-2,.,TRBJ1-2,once,TGTGCCAGCAGCCCCGGGTCCTATGGCTACACCTTC,CASSPGSYGYTF
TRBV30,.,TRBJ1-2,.,TGTGCCAGGAAAGGCCAGGGAAGGGACTATGGCTACACCTTC,CARKGQGRDYGYTF
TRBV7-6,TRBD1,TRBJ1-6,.,TGTGCCAGCAGCCCAGGGGGGACAGGGAATTCACCCCTCCACTTT,CASSPGGTGNSPLHF
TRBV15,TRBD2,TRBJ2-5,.,TGTGCCACCAGCAGAGAATCTATGAGGGCTAGCGGGAATCCTCAAGAGACCCAGTACTTC,CATSRESMRASGNPQETQYF
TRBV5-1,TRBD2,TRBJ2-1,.,TGCGCCAGCACTTTAGCGGGAGACTACAATGAGCAGTTCTTC,CASTLAGDYNEQFF
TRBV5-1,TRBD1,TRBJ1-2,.,TGCGCCAGCAGCTTGGCCGGGGACAGGGGACGAGGCTACACCTTC,CASSLAGDRGRGYTF
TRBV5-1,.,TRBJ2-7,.,TGCGCCAGCAGCTTCAGGCCGTCCCAGGGCCCCTACGAGCAGTACTTC,CASSFRPSQGPYEQYF
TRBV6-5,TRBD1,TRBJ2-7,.,TGTGCCAGCAGTTACCGGGGACAGGGGGGTTACGAGCAGTACTTC,CASSYRGQGGYEQYF
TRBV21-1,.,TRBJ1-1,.,TGTGCCAGCAGCAAGAGGACCCTCGGCACTGAAGCTTTCTTT,CASSKRTLGTEAFF
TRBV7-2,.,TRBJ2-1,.,TGTGCCAGCAGCTTAGGGGCGGGGCACAATGAGCAGTTCTTC,CASSLGAGHNEQFF
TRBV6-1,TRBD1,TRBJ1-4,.,TGTGCCAGCAGTGTCGGGGACAGTAATGAAAAACTGTTTTTT,CASSVGDSNEKLFF